The clone carrying this TCR beta chain was picked up a small number of times. Its specificity is unknown. The source of the sample is a study of neurological immune-mediated disorders. 5'RACE employing 10-nucleotide random UMIs yielded the cDNA. One entry per CDR3 protein, called by TCRdb with MiXCR from the 5' RACE reads. The sample yields 60,000 to 80,000 distinct CDR3 sequences, 4% to 5.5% seen once. Points from the study as a whole: The greatest TCR clonal expansion appeared in HTLV-1-associated myelopathy and the smallest, falling below healthy controls, in multiple sclerosis.

This CDR3 has 13 residues. The junction had 6 bases not matched to a gene; V was cut back by 3 bases and J by 6 bases. CDR1 is SQVTM, CDR2 ANQGSEA, per germline. The receptor was isolated from a woman between 50 and 59 years old with multiple sclerosis. The sample comprised PBMCs. The chain has TRBV29-1 and TRBJ2-3, with TRBD2 matching 7 bases. CDR3 DNA sequence: TGCAGCGTTGACCCGAGCGGGGTGGATACGCAGTATTTT. Its protein product is CSVDPSGVDTQYF.